This T cell receptor beta chain was obtained from a study of blood T cell repertoires in COVID-19. Study background: Both acute and convalescent COVID-19 samples were obtained from the United States, Italy and Spain.

From germline, CDR1 is MDHEN and CDR2 SYDVKM. The germline V and J ends were trimmed by 5 bases and 0 bases, with 11 bases remaining between them. CDR3 size: 15 residues. The repertoire was sequenced with immunoSEQ multiplex PCR; TCRdb's copy has only in-frame clones and lacks some. The sample carries about 220,000 clones, approximately 80% recorded once. Input material: peripheral blood. This receptor was taken from a human donor in a cohort sampled during active COVID-19. The chain has TRBV28 and TRBJ1-5; D remains unclear. The CDR3 bases are TGTGCCAGCAGTCCGACTCGGGTTAGCAATCAGCCCCAGCATTTT. It codes for CASSPTRVSNQPQHF.